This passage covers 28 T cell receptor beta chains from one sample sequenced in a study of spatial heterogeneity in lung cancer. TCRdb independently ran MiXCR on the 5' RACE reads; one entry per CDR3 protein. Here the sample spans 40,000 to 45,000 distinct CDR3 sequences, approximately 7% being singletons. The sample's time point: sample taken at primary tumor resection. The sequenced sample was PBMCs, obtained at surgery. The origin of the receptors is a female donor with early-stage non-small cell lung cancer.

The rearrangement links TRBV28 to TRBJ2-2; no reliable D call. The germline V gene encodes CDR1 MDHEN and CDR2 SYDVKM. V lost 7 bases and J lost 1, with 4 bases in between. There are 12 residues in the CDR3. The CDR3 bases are TGTGCCAGCAAGGGGAACACCGGGGAGCTGTTTTTT. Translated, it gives CASKGNTGELFF.

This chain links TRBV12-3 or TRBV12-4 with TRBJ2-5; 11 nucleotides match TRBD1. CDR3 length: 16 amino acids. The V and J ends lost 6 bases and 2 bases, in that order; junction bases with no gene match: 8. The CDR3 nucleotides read TGTGCCAGCAGCCGTTCCCGGGACAGGGGGCAAGAGACCCAGTACTTC. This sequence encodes CASSRSRDRGQETQYF.

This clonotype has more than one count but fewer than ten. The CDR3 nucleotides are TGTGCCAGCAGCCTAGCGGGGGGGCCTCGGAATGAGCAGTTCTTC. It encodes CASSLAGGPRNEQFF. The J gene is TRBJ2-1, the V gene TRBV6-2 or TRBV6-3; 12 bases fit TRBD2. The CDR3 extends over 15 amino acids. Per the germline V gene, CDR1 is MNHEY and CDR2 is SVGEGT. Germline trimming cut 6 bases from V and 7 bases from J; bases unmatched to any gene: 7.

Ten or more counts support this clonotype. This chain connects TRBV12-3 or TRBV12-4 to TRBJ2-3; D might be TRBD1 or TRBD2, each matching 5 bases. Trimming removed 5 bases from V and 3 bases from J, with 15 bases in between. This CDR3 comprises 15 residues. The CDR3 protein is CASSPRDAMTDTQYF. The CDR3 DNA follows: TGTGCCAGCAGTCCTCGGGACGCCATGACAGATACGCAGTATTTT.

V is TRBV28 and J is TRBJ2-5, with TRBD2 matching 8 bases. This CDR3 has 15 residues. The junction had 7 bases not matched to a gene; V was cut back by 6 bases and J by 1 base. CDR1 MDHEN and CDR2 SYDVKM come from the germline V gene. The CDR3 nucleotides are TGTGCCAGCAGCCCTCCACTAGCGGTCCAAGAGACCCAGTACTTC. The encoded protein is CASSPPLAVQETQYF.

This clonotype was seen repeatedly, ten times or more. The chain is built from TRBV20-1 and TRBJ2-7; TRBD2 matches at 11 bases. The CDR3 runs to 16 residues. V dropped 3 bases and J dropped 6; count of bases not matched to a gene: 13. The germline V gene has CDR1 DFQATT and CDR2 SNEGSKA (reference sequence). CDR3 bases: TGCAGTGCTAGTCTGGGCACTAGCGGGGGAGGAGGCGAGCAGTACTTC. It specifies CSASLGTSGGGGEQYF.

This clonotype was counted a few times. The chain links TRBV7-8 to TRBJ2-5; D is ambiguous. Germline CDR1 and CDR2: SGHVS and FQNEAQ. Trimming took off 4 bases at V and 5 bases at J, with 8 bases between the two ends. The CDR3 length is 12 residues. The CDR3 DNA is TGTGCCAGCAGCTCCCTGCGGGAGACCCAGTACTTC. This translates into CASSSLRETQYF.

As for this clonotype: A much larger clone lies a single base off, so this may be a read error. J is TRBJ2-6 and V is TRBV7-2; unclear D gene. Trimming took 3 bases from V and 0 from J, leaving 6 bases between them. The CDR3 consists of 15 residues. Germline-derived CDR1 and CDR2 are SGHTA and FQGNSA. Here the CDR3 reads CASSFMVSGANVLTF. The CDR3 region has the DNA TGTGCCAGCAGCTTCATGGTCTCTGGGGCCAACGTCCTGACTTTC.

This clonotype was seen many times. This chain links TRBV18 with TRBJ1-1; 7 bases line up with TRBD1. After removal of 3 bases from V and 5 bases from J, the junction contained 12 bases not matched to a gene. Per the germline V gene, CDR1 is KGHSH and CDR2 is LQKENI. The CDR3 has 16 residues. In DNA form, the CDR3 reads TGTGCCAGCTCACCCCAACTCGAGCAGGGGGAAACTGAAGCTTTCTTT. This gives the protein CASSPQLEQGETEAFF. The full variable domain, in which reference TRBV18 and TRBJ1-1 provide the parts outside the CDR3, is NAGVMQNPRHLVRRRGQEARLRCSPMKGHSHVYWYRQLPEEGLKFMVYLQKENIIDESGMPKERFSAEFPKEGPSILRIQQVVRGDSAAYFCASSPQLEQGETEAFFGQGTRLTVV.

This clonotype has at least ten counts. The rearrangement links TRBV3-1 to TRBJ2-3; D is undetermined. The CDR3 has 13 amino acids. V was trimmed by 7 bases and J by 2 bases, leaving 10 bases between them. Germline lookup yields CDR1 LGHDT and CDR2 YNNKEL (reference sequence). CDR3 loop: CASKGIITDTQYF. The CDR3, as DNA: TGTGCCAGCAAGGGAATTATCACAGATACGCAGTATTTT.

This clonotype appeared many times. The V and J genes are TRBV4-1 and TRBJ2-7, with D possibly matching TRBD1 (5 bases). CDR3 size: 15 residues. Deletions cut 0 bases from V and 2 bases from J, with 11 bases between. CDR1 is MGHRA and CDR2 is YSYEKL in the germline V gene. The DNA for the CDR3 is TGCGCCAGCAGCCAAGATACCGGACAAACCTACGAGCAGTACTTC. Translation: CASSQDTGQTYEQYF.

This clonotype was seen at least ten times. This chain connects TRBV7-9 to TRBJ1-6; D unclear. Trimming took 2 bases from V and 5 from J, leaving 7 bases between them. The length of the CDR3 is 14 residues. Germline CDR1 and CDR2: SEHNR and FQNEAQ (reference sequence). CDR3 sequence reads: CASSLTTDNSPLHF. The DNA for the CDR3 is TGTGCCAGCAGCTTAACAACGGATAATTCACCCCTCCACTTT. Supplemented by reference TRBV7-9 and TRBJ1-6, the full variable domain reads DTGVSQNPRHKITKRGQNVTFRCDPISEHNRLYWYRQTLGQGPEFLTYFQNEAQLEKSRLLSDRFSAERPKGSFSTLEIQRTEQGDSAMYLCASSLTTDNSPLHFGNGTRLTVT.

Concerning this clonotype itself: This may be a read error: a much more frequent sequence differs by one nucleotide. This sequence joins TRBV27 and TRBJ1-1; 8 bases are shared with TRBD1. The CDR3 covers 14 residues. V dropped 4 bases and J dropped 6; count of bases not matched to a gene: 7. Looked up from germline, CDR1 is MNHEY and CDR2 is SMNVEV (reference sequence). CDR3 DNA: TGTGCCAGCAGTTACGACAGGGGAATGTCTGAAGCTTTCTTT. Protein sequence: CASSYDRGMSEAFF.

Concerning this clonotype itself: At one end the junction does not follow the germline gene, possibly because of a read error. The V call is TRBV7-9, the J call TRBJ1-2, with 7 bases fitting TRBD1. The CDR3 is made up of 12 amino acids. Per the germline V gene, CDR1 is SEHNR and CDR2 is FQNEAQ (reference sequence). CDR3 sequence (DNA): TGTGCCAGCAGCCTTGGACAGGCCACCCCCCCCTTC. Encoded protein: CASSLGQATPPF.

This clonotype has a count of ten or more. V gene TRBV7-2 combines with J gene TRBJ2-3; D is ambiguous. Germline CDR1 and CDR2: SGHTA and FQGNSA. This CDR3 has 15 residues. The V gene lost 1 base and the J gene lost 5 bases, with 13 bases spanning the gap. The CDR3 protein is CASSLGRSSGDTQYF. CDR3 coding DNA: TGTGCCAGCAGCTTAGGACGGAGCTCTGGAGATACGCAGTATTTT.

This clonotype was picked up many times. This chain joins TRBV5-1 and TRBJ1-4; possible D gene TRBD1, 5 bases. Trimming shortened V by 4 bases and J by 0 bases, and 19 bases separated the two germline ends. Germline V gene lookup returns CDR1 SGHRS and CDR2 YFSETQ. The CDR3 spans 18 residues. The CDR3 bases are TGCGCCAGCAGCGAAAGGGGCTCCGGGGTTGCAACTAATGAAAAACTGTTTTTT. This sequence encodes CASSERGSGVATNEKLFF.

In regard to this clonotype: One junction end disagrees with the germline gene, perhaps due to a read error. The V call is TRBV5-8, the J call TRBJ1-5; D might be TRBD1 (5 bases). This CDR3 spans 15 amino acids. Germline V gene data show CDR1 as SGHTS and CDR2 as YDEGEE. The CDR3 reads CVSSLAGRHNQPQHF. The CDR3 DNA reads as TGTGTCAGCAGCTTGGCGGGACGGCACAATCAGCCCCAGCATTTT. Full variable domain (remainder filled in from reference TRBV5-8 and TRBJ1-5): EAGVTQSPTHLIKTRGQQATLRCSPISGHTSVYWYQQALGLGLQFLLWYDEGEERNRGNFPPRFSGRQFPNYSSELNVNALELEDSALYLCVSSLAGRHNQPQHFGDGTRLSIL.

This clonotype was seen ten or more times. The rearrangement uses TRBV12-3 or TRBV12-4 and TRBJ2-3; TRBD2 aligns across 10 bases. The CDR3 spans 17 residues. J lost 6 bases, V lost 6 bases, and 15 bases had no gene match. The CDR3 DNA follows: TGTGCCAGCAGCCGGGACCCAGCGGGGGGGCCGAGGGATACGCAGTATTTT. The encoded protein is CASSRDPAGGPRDTQYF.

CDR3 region: CASSLGSQNSGANVLTF. The CDR3 DNA follows: TGTGCCAGCAGCTTAGGGAGCCAGAACTCTGGGGCCAACGTCCTGACTTTC. This chain uses TRBV7-3 with TRBJ2-6; TRBD2 is a possible D gene (5 bases). CDR3 size: 17 residues. CDR1 and CDR2 (germline): SGHTA, FQGTGA. V lost 2 bases and J 0 bases, leaving 11 bases between the germline ends.

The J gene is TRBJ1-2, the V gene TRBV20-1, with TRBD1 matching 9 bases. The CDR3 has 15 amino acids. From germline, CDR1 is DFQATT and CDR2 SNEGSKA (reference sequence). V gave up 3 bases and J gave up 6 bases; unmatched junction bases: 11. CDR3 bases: TGCAGTGCTAGGGCCCTGACAGGGGGGGACCATGGCTACACCTTC. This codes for CSARALTGGDHGYTF.

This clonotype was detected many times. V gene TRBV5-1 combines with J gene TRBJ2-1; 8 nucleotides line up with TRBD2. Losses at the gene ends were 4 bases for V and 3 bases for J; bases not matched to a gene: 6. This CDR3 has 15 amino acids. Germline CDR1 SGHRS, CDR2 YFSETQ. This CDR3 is CASSPGGAGYNEQFF. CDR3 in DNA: TGCGCCAGCAGCCCGGGGGGGGCCGGCTACAATGAGCAGTTCTTC.

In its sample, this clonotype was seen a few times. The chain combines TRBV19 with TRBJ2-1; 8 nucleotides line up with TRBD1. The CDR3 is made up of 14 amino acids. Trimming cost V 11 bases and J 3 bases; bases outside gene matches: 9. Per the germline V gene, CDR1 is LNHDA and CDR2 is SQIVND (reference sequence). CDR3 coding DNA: TGTGCCCGAAACCCCAGGGGGCTCTACAATGAGCAGTTCTTC. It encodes CARNPRGLYNEQFF.

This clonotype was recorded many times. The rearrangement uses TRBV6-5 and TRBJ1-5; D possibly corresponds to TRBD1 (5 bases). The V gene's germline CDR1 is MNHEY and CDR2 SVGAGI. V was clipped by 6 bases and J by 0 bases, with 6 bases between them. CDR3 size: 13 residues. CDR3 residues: CASRRGSNQPQHF. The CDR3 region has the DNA TGTGCCAGCAGGAGGGGTAGCAATCAGCCCCAGCATTTT.

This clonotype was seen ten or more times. CDR3 in DNA: TGTGCCAGCAGTCCCCCGACAAGGGAAGCCGTCAGCTCTGGGGCCAACGTCCTGACTTTC. This codes for CASSPPTREAVSSGANVLTF. The chain has TRBV25-1 and TRBJ2-6, with D unresolved. Germline V gene sequence: CDR1 MGHDK, CDR2 SYGVNS. The V and J ends lost 5 bases and 0 bases respectively, with 23 bases between them. The CDR3 is made up of 20 amino acids.

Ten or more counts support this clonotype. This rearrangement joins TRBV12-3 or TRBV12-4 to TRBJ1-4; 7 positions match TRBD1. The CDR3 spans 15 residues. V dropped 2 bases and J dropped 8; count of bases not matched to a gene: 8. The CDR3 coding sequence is TGTGCCAGCAGTTTAACGGGACAGCGTGGCGAAAAACTGTTTTTT. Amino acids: CASSLTGQRGEKLFF.

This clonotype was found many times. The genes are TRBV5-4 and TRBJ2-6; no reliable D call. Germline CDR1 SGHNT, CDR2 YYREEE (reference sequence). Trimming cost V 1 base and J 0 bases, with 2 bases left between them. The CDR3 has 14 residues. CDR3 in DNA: TGTGCCAGCAGCTTGCTCTCTGGGGCCAACGTCCTGACTTTC. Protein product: CASSLLSGANVLTF. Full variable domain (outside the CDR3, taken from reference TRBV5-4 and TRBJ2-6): ETGVTQSPTHLIKTRGQQVTLRCSSQSGHNTVSWYQQALGQGPQFIFQYYREEENGRGNFPPRFSGLQFPNYSSELNVNALELDDSALYLCASSLLSGANVLTFGAGSRLTVL.

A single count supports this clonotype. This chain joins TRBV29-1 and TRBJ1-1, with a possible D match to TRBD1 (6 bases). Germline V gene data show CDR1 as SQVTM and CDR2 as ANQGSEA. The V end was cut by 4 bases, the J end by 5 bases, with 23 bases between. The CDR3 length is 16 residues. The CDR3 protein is CSVGWAGAVMETEAFF. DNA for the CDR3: TGCAGCGTTGGATGGGCAGGGGCAGTTATGGAGACTGAAGCTTTCTTT.

The CDR3 is CASSLGVGVTGELFF. CDR3 bases: TGTGCCAGCAGCTTAGGGGTAGGCGTCACCGGGGAGCTGTTTTTT. The chain carries TRBV7-9 and TRBJ2-2; D is unresolved. Trimming stripped 1 base from V and 4 bases from J, with 10 bases between. CDR1 SEHNR and CDR2 FQNEAQ come from the germline V gene (reference sequence). The CDR3 consists of 15 residues.